The 20 T cell receptor beta chains below were found in one sample sequenced in a study of blood T cells in healthy people across ages (dated by TCRdb to the mid-2010s). The receptor library was made with 5' RACE. Sequencer: Illumina HiSeq 2500. A second about 7 to 12 cycle PCR used a sample-barcoded 5' primer and a J-beta primer mix. The public reads were run again by TCRdb, first through fastp at Q25 and then through MiXCR, and only productive beta chains were kept. Identical CDR3 proteins give one entry, which carries the most common genes and DNA. Present in this sample are about 1,000,000 distinct CDR3 sequences, roughly 45% of which were seen just once. The ten largest account for approximately 17% of the sample. The sequencing sample was made of blood. The receptors derive from a woman aged 60 to 75 in good health.

The rearrangement uses TRBV27 and TRBJ1-5; TRBD1 aligns across 11 bases. Trimming took 3 bases from V and 6 from J; bases not matched to a gene: 7. Germline V lookup: CDR1 MNHEY, CDR2 SMNVEV (reference sequence). The CDR3 totals 16 residues. CDR3 protein: CASSLRWTGGFQPQHF. In nucleotides, the CDR3 is TGTGCCAGCAGTTTGAGGTGGACAGGGGGCTTTCAGCCCCAGCATTTT.

The J gene is TRBJ1-4, the V gene TRBV30; D unclear. Germline lookup yields CDR1 GTSNPN and CDR2 SVGIG (reference sequence). This CDR3 spans 12 amino acids. Trimming shortened V by 1 base and J by 4 bases, and 4 bases separated the two germline ends. CDR3 amino acids: CAWSGVNEKLFF. The CDR3 DNA is TGTGCCTGGAGTGGAGTTAATGAAAAACTGTTTTTT.

The gene calls are TRBV6-2 or TRBV6-3 and TRBJ2-3; tentatively, D is TRBD2 (6 bases). Germline V gene lookup returns CDR1 MNHEY and CDR2 SVGEGT. V shed 7 bases and J shed 0 bases, with 20 bases lying between them. The CDR3 is 17 residues long. CDR3 amino acids: CASTKGGKVWSTDTQYF. The CDR3 coding sequence is TGTGCCAGCACGAAGGGCGGGAAGGTGTGGAGCACAGATACGCAGTATTTT.

This clonotype came up a few times. The genes are TRBV20-1 and TRBJ1-6, with a tentative D call TRBD1 (5 bases). CDR3 length equals 15 residues. V shed 3 bases and J shed 6 bases, with 15 bases lying between them. CDR1 is DFQATT and CDR2 is SNEGSKA in the germline V gene (reference sequence). Here the CDR3 reads CSASMQGQGNSPLHF. DNA for the CDR3: TGCAGTGCTAGTATGCAGGGCCAGGGTAATTCACCCCTCCACTTT.

The rearrangement uses TRBV29-1 and TRBJ2-3; D is undetermined. V gave up 4 bases and J gave up 4 bases, with 12 bases separating them. This CDR3 comprises 13 residues. Germline CDR1 SQVTM, CDR2 ANQGSEA. The CDR3 reads CSVVPLVPDTQYF. The CDR3 DNA is TGCAGCGTTGTCCCCTTAGTCCCAGATACGCAGTATTTT.

This clonotype was recorded a few times. The V call is TRBV4-1, the J call TRBJ2-7; unclear D gene. Germline V gene data show CDR1 as MGHRA and CDR2 as YSYEKL. The CDR3 contains 15 residues. V was clipped by 1 base and J by 4 bases, with 14 bases between them. The CDR3 loop reads CASSQVGTGGYEQYF. The CDR3 DNA reads as TGCGCCAGCAGCCAAGTGGGAACTGGCGGTTACGAGCAGTACTTC.

This clonotype was picked up a small number of times. V usage is TRBV10-3 and J usage is TRBJ2-1; either TRBD1 or TRBD2 may supply D (6 bases each). The germline gives CDR1 ENHRY, CDR2 SYGVKD. Trimming shortened V by 11 bases and J by 10 bases, and 18 bases separated the two germline ends. The CDR3 spans 12 residues. CDR3 sequence reads: CAATYGGSEQFF. CDR3 DNA: TGTGCCGCCACCTACGGGGGCAGCGAGCAGTTCTTC.

CDR3 nucleotides: TGCAGCGTTGAAGACCCTTCGGAGCGGGAGTTCTCAATCCCCACCTACGAGCAGTACTTC. Its protein is CSVEDPSEREFSIPTYEQYF. V gene TRBV29-1 combines with J gene TRBJ2-7; 8 nucleotides align to TRBD2. The CDR3 length is 20 residues. V lost 0 bases to trimming and J lost 2 bases; unmatched junction nucleotides: 21. CDR1 is SQVTM and CDR2 is ANQGSEA in the germline V gene.

This clonotype was seen more than once but under ten times. V usage is TRBV6-2 or TRBV6-3 and J usage is TRBJ1-1; tentatively, D is TRBD1 (6 bases). From germline, CDR1 is MNHEY and CDR2 SVGEGT. The germline V and J ends were trimmed by 6 bases and 2 bases, with 13 bases remaining between them. The CDR3 sequence is 14 residues long. The CDR3 DNA is TGTGCCAGCAGCAGAGCGGGGGGCAACACTGAAGCTTTCTTT. This sequence encodes CASSRAGGNTEAFF.

The gene calls are TRBV29-1 and TRBJ2-1, with D perhaps TRBD1 (6 bases). Germline V gives CDR1 SQVTM, CDR2 ANQGSEA. The CDR3 is made up of 12 amino acids. The germline V and J ends were trimmed by 6 bases and 5 bases, with 11 bases remaining between them. CDR3 in DNA: TGCAGCGTCTTCAGGGGCAACAATGAGCAGTTCTTC. Amino acids: CSVFRGNNEQFF.

The chain links TRBV12-3 or TRBV12-4 to TRBJ2-1; 14 bases map to TRBD2. The ends lost 9 bases at V and 1 base at J; junction bases unmatched: 8. The CDR3 contains 17 residues. The CDR3 reads CASSGTSGRGSYNEQFF. The CDR3 DNA reads TGTGCCAGTAGTGGGACTAGCGGGAGAGGGTCCTACAATGAGCAGTTCTTC.

This clonotype has at least ten counts. The junction does not match germline at one end; this may be a read error. The chain employs TRBV27 and TRBJ2-3; 7 nucleotides agree with TRBD1. The CDR3 covers 14 residues. Germline V gene data show CDR1 as MNHEY and CDR2 as SMNVEV (reference sequence). CDR3 nucleotides: TGTGCCAGCAGGTTATCACAGGGGTCGGCTACGCAGTATTTT. Translation: CASRLSQGSATQYF.

V and J are TRBV6-4 and TRBJ1-2; unclear D gene. Trimming pared 3 bases from V and 4 bases from J, leaving 15 bases between. In germline, CDR1 is MRHNA, CDR2 SNTAGT. The CDR3 spans 15 residues. The CDR3 is CASSEVSGSSYGYTF. CDR3 bases: TGTGCCAGCAGTGAGGTGTCGGGGAGCAGCTATGGCTACACCTTC.

The gene calls are TRBV6-1 and TRBJ2-6; D is ambiguous. CDR3 length: 11 amino acids. Trimming took 6 bases from V and 4 from J, leaving 1 base between them. Germline CDR1 and CDR2: MNHNS and SASEGT. The CDR3 nucleotides read TGTGCCAGCAGGGGGGCCAACGTCCTGACTTTC. This sequence encodes CASRGANVLTF.

The V and J genes are TRBV24-1 and TRBJ2-3; D is unclear. This CDR3 contains 14 residues. Germline CDR1 reads KGHDR; CDR2 reads SFDVKD. Trimming stripped 4 bases from V and 2 bases from J, with 9 bases between. The CDR3 is CATSEAGATDTQYF. In DNA, the CDR3 is TGTGCCACCAGTGAGGCCGGAGCCACAGATACGCAGTATTTT.

This clonotype has only a few counts. This rearrangement joins TRBV27 to TRBJ2-7; 11 bases are shared with TRBD1. From germline, CDR1 is MNHEY and CDR2 SMNVEV (reference sequence). The CDR3 spans 14 residues. The ends lost 2 bases at V and 6 bases at J; junction bases unmatched: 3. Written as DNA, the CDR3 is TGTGCCAGCAGTTTAGGGACAGGGGGTTTCGAGCAGTACTTC. Translation gives CASSLGTGGFEQYF.

The genes are TRBV7-8 and TRBJ2-7, with D hard to call. V lost 2 bases and J lost 1, with 9 bases in between. The CDR3 extends over 14 amino acids. Germline loops: CDR1 SGHVS, CDR2 FQNEAQ. CDR3 in DNA: TGTGCCAGCAGCTTAAGGCCCCGTTCCTACGAGCAGTACTTC. This sequence encodes CASSLRPRSYEQYF.

This sequence joins TRBV12-3 or TRBV12-4 and TRBJ1-2, with D maybe TRBD1 (6 bases). This CDR3 spans 14 amino acids. V was shortened by 5 bases and J by 7 bases, with 17 bases between the two germline ends. CDR3: CASSPGQLPRGYTF. DNA of the CDR3: TGTGCCAGCAGTCCCGGACAGTTACCGCGTGGCTACACCTTC.

The table lists this clonotype with many counts. This chain joins TRBV10-3 and TRBJ2-3; 13 bases line up with TRBD2. Trimming removed 4 bases from V and 4 bases from J; junction bases left unmatched: 5. Germline values: CDR1 ENHRY, CDR2 SYGVKD. This CDR3 has 16 residues. DNA for the CDR3: TGTGCCATCAGTGGTGGGACTAGCGGGATACCAGATACGCAGTATTTT. Protein: CAISGGTSGIPDTQYF.

This chain connects TRBV9 to TRBJ2-3, with 11 bases matching TRBD2. Germline loops: CDR1 SGDLS, CDR2 YYNGEE. The CDR3 spans 17 residues. The trim removed 3 bases at V and 3 bases at J, leaving 9 bases unmatched. Here the CDR3 reads CASSGTPSSGRTDTQYF. The CDR3, as DNA: TGTGCCAGCAGCGGCACACCATCTAGCGGGAGGACAGATACGCAGTATTTT. The entire variable domain, with the rest obtained from reference TRBV9 and TRBJ2-3, is as follows: DSGVTQTPKHLITATGQRVTLRCSPRSGDLSVYWYQQSLDQGLQFLIQYYNGEERAKGNILERFSAQQFPDLHSELNLSSLELGDSALYFCASSGTPSSGRTDTQYFGPGTRLTVL.